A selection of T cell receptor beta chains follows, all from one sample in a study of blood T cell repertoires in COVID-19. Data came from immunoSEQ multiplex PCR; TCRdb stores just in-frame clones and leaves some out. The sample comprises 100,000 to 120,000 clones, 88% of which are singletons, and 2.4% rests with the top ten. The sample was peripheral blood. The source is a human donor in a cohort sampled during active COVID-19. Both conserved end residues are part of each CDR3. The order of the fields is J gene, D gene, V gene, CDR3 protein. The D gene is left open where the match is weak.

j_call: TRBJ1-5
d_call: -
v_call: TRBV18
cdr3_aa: CASSPNSLGNQPQHF

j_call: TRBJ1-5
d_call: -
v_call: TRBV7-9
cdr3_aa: CASSLGPGEPQHF

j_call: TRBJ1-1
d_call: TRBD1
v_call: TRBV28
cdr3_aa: CASTIQGGTEAFF

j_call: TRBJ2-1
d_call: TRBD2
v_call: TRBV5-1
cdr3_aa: CASSLGLAKNEQFF

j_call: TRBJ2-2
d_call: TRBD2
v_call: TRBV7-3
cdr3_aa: CASSPNSRGGTGELFF

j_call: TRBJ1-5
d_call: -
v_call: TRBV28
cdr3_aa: CASSGAGGSNQPQHF

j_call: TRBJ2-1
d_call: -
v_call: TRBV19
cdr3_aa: CASSIAGEYNEQFF

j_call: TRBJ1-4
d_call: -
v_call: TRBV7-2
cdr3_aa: CASSLNSGREKLFF

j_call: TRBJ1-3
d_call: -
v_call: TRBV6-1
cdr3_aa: CASSETVSGNTIYF

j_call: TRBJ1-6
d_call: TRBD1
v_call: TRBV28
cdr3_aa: CASRPEGQGVSPLHF

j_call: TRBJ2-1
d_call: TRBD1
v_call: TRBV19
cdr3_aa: CASSTWDRSNEQFF

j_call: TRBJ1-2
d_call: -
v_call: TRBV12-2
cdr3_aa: CASRPRDRSNYGYTF

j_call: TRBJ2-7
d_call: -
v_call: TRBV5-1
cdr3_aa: CASSLAGSAHEQYF

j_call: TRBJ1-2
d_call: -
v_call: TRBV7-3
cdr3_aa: CASSHSGQGYGYTF

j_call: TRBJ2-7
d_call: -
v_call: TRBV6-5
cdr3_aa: CASSSVSNEQYF

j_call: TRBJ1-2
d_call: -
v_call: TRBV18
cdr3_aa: CASSLGPQGGYGYTF

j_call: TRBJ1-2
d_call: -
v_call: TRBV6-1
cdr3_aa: CASSDLPGPYGYTF

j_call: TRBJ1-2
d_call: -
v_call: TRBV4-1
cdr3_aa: CASSQDGGWEDYGYTF

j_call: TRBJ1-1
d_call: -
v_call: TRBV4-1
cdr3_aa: CASSQAQLNTEAFF

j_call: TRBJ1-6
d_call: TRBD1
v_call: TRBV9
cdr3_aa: CASSVATGDVNSPLHF

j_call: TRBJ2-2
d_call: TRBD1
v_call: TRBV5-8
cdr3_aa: CASSLGTGVGGELFF

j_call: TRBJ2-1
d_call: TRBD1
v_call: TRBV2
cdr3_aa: CASSVNRGINEQFF

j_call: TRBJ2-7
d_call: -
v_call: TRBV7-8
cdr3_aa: CASSSLGPRLSYEQYF

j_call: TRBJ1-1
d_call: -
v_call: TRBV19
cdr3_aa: CASSNIGQGNTEAFF